This entry describes one T cell receptor beta chain. The antigen is undetermined. This sample was included in a study of T cell responses to AZD1222 COVID-19 vaccine. Study-level findings and limits: Sampling captured repertoires only after the peak T cell response. Recipients of two AZD1222 doses showed rising Spike-specific TCR breadth and depth. Variant regions that are unmutated are reportedly the target of nearly half of spike-specific TCRs.

Pooling was applied to second doses at about 4 or about 12 weeks. Clones were sequenced by immunoSEQ multiplex PCR, and TCRdb holds only the in-frame ones, with some missing. This sample carries some 180,000 clones, around 90% of them seen once, and the ten largest clones take more than 1.5%. Trimming removed 2 bases from V and 7 bases from J, with 18 bases in between. Germline lookup yields CDR1 GTSNPN and CDR2 SVGIG (reference sequence). The CDR3 runs 14 residues. This TCR derives from an adult who received the AZD1222 COVID-19 vaccine. The chain recombines TRBV30 with TRBJ2-7; TRBD1 is a possible D gene (6 bases). The sequences come from peripheral blood, collected 28 days after the second AZD1222 dose. The CDR3 sequence: CAWSPGQPAIEQYF. CDR3 coding DNA: TGTGCCTGGAGTCCCGGACAGCCCGCTATAGAGCAGTACTTC.